The rows below give T cell receptor beta chains drawn from one sample of a study of cytotoxic CD8 clonotypes in ibrutinib-treated CLL. The protocol was immunoSEQ multiplex PCR, while the TCRdb copy is restricted to in-frame clones and leaves out a portion. The repertoire holds 120,000 to 150,000 clones, with approximately 77% as singletons. This sample comprised PBMCs, obtained after 12 months of ibrutinib treatment. Source of these receptors: a human donor with chronic lymphocytic leukemia. Each CDR3 is given with its conserved first and last residue. The D gene is left open where the match is weak. The size field is filled for only some rows; it gives once, few, many or a size class.

V gene: TRBV5-1
D gene: NA
clone size: few
J gene: TRBJ2-1
CDR3 DNA: TGCGCCAGCAGCTTGGATAGCGGTGAGCAGTTCTTC
CDR3 protein: CASSLDSGEQFF

V gene: TRBV6-5
D gene: TRBD2
clone size: NA
J gene: TRBJ2-1
CDR3 DNA: TGTGCCAGCAGTTACTCGGGACTAGAATCGGAGCAGTTCTTC
CDR3 protein: CASSYSGLESEQFF

V gene: TRBV19
D gene: TRBD1
clone size: NA
J gene: TRBJ2-7
CDR3 DNA: TGTGCCAGTAGCCGGGACAGGGACTACGAGCAGTACTTC
CDR3 protein: CASSRDRDYEQYF

V gene: TRBV18
D gene: TRBD2
clone size: NA
J gene: TRBJ2-7
CDR3 DNA: TGTGCCAGCTCACCCAGCGGGGCAGAGATGTACGAGCAGTACTTC
CDR3 protein: CASSPSGAEMYEQYF

V gene: TRBV2
D gene: NA
clone size: few
J gene: TRBJ2-4
CDR3 DNA: TGTGCCAGCTCCGGGCCTACAAGGGGCAACATTCAGTACTTC
CDR3 protein: CASSGPTRGNIQYF

V gene: TRBV27
D gene: NA
clone size: NA
J gene: TRBJ1-2
CDR3 DNA: TGTGCCAGCAGTTTATCTGGGTATCTATCGGACGCCCTAGTTGTCTACACCTTC
CDR3 protein: CASSLSGYLSDALVVYTF

V gene: TRBV29-1
D gene: TRBD1
clone size: NA
J gene: TRBJ1-5
CDR3 DNA: TGCAGCGCTGGGGGGGACAGGAGTAATCAGCCCCAGCATTTT
CDR3 protein: CSAGGDRSNQPQHF

V gene: TRBV7-9
D gene: NA
clone size: few
J gene: TRBJ2-7
CDR3 DNA: TGTGCCAGCCTAAGGCAGAACTCCTACGAGCAGTACTTC
CDR3 protein: CASLRQNSYEQYF

V gene: TRBV18
D gene: NA
clone size: NA
J gene: TRBJ2-2
CDR3 DNA: TGTGCCAGCTCACCGATACAGGAGAACACCGGGGAGCTGTTTTTT
CDR3 protein: CASSPIQENTGELFF

V gene: TRBV5-1
D gene: TRBD1
clone size: NA
J gene: TRBJ1-1
CDR3 DNA: TGCGCCAGCAGCTGGGGGGACAGGGGAGCTTTCTTT
CDR3 protein: CASSWGDRGAFF

V gene: TRBV7-3
D gene: NA
clone size: few
J gene: TRBJ1-1
CDR3 DNA: TGTGCCAGCAGCTCAGGGGCAGGGGCTGAAGCTTTCTTT
CDR3 protein: CASSSGAGAEAFF

V gene: TRBV19
D gene: NA
clone size: NA
J gene: TRBJ2-3
CDR3 DNA: TGTGCCAGTAGTATAGGCGGACCGGGGGCAGATACGCAGTATTTT
CDR3 protein: CASSIGGPGADTQYF

V gene: TRBV28
D gene: TRBD2
clone size: NA
J gene: TRBJ2-1
CDR3 DNA: TGTGCCAGCAGCACCCCGGCTAGCGGGAGATACAATGAGCAGTTCTTC
CDR3 protein: CASSTPASGRYNEQFF

V gene: TRBV7-9
D gene: NA
clone size: NA
J gene: TRBJ1-1
CDR3 DNA: TGTGCCAGCAGCTCCGAGGGAGCTTTCTTT
CDR3 protein: CASSSEGAFF

V gene: TRBV28
D gene: NA
clone size: once
J gene: TRBJ2-5
CDR3 DNA: TGTGCCAGCAACAGCCGGGAGACCCAGTACTTC
CDR3 protein: CASNSRETQYF

V gene: TRBV6-5
D gene: NA
clone size: NA
J gene: TRBJ2-7
CDR3 DNA: TGTGCCAGCAGAGCAGGAGCCTACGAGCAGTACTTC
CDR3 protein: CASRAGAYEQYF

V gene: TRBV29-1
D gene: TRBD1
clone size: NA
J gene: TRBJ2-7
CDR3 DNA: TGCAGCGTAAAAGGACAGGGGACCTACGAGCAGTACTTC
CDR3 protein: CSVKGQGTYEQYF

V gene: TRBV28
D gene: TRBD1
clone size: NA
J gene: TRBJ2-2
CDR3 DNA: TGTGCCAGCAGCCCGGGACAGGGGATCGGGGAGCTGTTTTTT
CDR3 protein: CASSPGQGIGELFF